Included here is one T cell receptor beta chain sequence, with context. The antigen is unknown. These data come from a study of OX40 agonist ivuxolimab in advanced cancers. Clones were sequenced by immunoSEQ multiplex PCR, and TCRdb holds only the in-frame ones, with some missing. The data contain more than 25,000 clones, roughly 80% of them seen just once; the ten biggest clones take up around 24%. General study findings and limits: Expanded clones were, on average, more numerous in CD8+ T cells than in CD4+. Partial responders at 0.1-3.0 mg/kg had among the lowest clonal expansion.

Germline V gives CDR1 MNHNS, CDR2 SASEGT. V lost 7 bases to trimming and J lost 1 base; unmatched junction nucleotides: 4. The CDR3 length is 15 residues. The clonotype originates from an adult with an advanced solid tumor such as melanoma, head and neck, liver or kidney cancer. Specimen: CD4+ or CD8+ T cells sorted from blood, collected in a trial of the OX40 agonist ivuxolimab. This rearrangement joins TRBV6-1 to TRBJ1-3; TRBD1 matches 10 bases. The CDR3 here is CASTVDRGSGNTIYF. CDR3 DNA sequence: TGTGCCAGCACCGTGGACAGGGGGTCTGGAAACACCATATATTTT.